A single sample gave rise to the 2 T cell receptor beta chains below, sequenced in a study of a mutant IDH1 vaccine in newly diagnosed glioma. The time point was: baseline, week 1 (first vaccination visit). Treatment denoted: pre-vaccination baseline after standard-of-care therapy. Profiled with immunoSEQ multiplex PCR; TCRdb holds only in-frame clones, not every one. This table has some 90,000 clones, more than 65% appearing once. The source was PBMCs, collected from a glioma patient treated with radiotherapy, temozolomide or both. These receptors originate from a man aged 40-49 years with glioma. Some clones in this sample may be carry-over from other donors' samples.

This clone was detected a few times. The chain combines TRBV6-1 with TRBJ2-1; D is unresolved. CDR3 length: 15 residues. V lost 6 bases and J 0 bases, leaving 12 bases between the germline ends. The germline gives CDR1 MNHNS, CDR2 SASEGT. The CDR3 nucleotides read TGTGCCAGCAGAGACGGAACGAGCTCCTACAATGAGCAGTTCTTC. This sequence encodes CASRDGTSSYNEQFF.

J is TRBJ1-6 and V is TRBV14; 9 nucleotides line up with TRBD1. Germline CDR1 SGHDN, CDR2 FVKESK. This CDR3 has 17 residues. After removal of 2 bases from V and 7 bases from J, the junction contained 9 bases not matched to a gene. The chain's CDR3 is CASSQHRGHILNSPLHF. CDR3 nucleotide sequence: TGTGCCAGCAGCCAACACAGGGGGCATATCCTGAATTCACCCCTCCACTTT. The whole variable domain, filled in from reference TRBV14 and TRBJ1-6, reads EAGVTQFPSHSVIEKGQTVTLRCDPISGHDNLYWYRRVMGKEIKFLLHFVKESKQDESGMPNNRFLAERTGGTYSTLKVQPAELEDSGVYFCASSQHRGHILNSPLHFGNGTRLTVT.